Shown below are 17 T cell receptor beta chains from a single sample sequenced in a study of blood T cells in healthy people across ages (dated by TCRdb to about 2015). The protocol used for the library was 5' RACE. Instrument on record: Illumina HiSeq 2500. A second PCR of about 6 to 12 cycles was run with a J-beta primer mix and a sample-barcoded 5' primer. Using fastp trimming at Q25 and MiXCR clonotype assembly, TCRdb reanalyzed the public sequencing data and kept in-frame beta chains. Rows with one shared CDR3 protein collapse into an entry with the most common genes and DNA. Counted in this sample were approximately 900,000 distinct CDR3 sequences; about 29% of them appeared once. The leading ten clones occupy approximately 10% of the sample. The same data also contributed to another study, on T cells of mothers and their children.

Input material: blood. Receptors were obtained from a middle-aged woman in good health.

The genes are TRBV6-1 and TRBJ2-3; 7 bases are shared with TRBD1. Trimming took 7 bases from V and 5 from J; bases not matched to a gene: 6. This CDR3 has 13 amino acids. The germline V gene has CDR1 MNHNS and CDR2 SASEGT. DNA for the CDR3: TGTGCCAGCAATCGACAGGGACGAGATACGCAGTATTTT. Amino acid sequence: CASNRQGRDTQYF.

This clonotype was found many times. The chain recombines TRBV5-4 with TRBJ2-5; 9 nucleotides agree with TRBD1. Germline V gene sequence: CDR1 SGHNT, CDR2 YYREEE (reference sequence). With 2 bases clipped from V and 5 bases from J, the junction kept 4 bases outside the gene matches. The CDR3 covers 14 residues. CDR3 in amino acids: CASSFATGGETQYF. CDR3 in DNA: TGTGCCAGCAGCTTTGCGACAGGGGGTGAGACCCAGTACTTC.

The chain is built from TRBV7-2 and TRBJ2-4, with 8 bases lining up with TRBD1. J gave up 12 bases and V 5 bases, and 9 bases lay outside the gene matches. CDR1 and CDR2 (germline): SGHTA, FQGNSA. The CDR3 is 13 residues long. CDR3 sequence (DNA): TGTGCCAGCAGCGGGGACAGGCCGGAGACTCAGTACTTC. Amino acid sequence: CASSGDRPETQYF.

DNA for the CDR3: TGTGCCAGCAGTTTATTTGCCCTACCCGCTAGCACAGATACGCAGTATTTT. Its translation is CASSLFALPASTDTQYF. The gene calls are TRBV27 and TRBJ2-3; D remains ambiguous. The CDR3 sequence is 17 residues long. Germline-derived CDR1 and CDR2 are MNHEY and SMNVEV (reference sequence). V lost 1 base and J lost 0, with 14 bases in between.

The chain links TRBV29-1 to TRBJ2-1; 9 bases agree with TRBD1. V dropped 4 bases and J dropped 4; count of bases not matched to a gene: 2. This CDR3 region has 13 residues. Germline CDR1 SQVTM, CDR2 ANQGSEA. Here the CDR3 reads CSVGQGGYNEQFF. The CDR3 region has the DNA TGCAGCGTTGGACAGGGGGGGTACAATGAGCAGTTCTTC.

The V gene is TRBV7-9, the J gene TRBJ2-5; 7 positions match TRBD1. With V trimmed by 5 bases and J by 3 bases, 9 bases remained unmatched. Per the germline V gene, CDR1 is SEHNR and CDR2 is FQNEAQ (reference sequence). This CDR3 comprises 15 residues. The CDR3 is CASSPGQDIEETQYF. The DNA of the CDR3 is TGTGCCAGCAGCCCCGGACAGGACATAGAAGAGACCCAGTACTTC.

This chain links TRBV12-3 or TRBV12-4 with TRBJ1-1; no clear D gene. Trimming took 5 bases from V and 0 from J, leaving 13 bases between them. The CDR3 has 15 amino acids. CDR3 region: CASSSKARMNTEAFF. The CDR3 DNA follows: TGTGCCAGCAGTAGCAAAGCGAGAATGAACACTGAAGCTTTCTTT.

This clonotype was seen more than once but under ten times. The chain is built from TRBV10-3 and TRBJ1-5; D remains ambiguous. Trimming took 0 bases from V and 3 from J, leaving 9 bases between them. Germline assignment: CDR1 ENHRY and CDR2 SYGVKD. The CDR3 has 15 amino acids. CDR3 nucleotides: TGTGCCATCAGTGAGTCTAATTCCGTCAATCAGCCCCAGCATTTT. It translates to CAISESNSVNQPQHF.

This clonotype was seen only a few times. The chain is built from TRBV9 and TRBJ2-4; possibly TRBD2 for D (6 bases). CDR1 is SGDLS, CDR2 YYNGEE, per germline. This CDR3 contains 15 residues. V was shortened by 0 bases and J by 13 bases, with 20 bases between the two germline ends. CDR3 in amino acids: CASSVAGVTYNEQYF. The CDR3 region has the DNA TGTGCCAGCAGCGTAGCGGGGGTAACCTACAATGAGCAGTACTTC.

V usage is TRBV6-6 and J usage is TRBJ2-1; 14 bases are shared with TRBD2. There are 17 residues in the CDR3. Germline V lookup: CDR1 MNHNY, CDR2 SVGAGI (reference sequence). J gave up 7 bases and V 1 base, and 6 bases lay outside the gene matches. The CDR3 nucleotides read TGTGCCAGCAGTTACTGGGGACTAGCGGGGGTTCAGAATGAGCAGTTCTTC. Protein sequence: CASSYWGLAGVQNEQFF.

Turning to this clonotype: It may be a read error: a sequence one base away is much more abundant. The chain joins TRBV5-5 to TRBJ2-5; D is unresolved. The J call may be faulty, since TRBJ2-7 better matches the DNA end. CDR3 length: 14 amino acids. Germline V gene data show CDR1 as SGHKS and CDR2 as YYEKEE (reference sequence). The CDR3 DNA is TGTGCCAGCAGCGCCTCGCTAGTGCCCTGCGAGCAGTACTTC. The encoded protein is CASSASLVPCEQYF.

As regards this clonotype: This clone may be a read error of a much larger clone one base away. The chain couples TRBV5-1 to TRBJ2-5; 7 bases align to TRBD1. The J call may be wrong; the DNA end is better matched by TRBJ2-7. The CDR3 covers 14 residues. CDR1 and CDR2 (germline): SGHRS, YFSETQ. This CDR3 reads CASGSVDRENEQYF. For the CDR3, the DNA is TGCGCCAGCGGCTCCGTTGACAGGGAGAACGAGCAGTACTTC.

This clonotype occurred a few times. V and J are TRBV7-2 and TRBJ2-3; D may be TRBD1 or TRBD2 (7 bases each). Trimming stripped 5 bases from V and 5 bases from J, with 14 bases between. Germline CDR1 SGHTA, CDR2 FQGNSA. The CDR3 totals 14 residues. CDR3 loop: CASSPGGGRDTQYF. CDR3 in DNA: TGTGCCAGCAGCCCAGGGGGGGGGCGAGATACGCAGTATTTT.

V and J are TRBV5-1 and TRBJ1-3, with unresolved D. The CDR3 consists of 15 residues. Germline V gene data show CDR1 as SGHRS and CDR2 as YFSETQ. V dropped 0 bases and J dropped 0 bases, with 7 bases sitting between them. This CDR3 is CASSLADTSGNTIYF. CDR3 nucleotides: TGCGCCAGCAGCTTGGCCGATACCTCTGGAAACACCATATATTTT.

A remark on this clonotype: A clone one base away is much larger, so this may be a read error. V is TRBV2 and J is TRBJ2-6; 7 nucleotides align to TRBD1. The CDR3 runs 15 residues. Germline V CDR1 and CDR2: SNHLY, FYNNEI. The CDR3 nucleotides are TGTGCCAGCAGTTCTACAGGGGTCGGGGCCAGCGTCCTGACTTTC. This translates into CASSSTGVGASVLTF.

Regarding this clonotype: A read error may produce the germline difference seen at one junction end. In nucleotides, the CDR3 is TGTGCCAGCAGCGTCCATGAGGGGAGCACAGGTACGCAGTATTTT. This codes for CASSVHEGSTGTQYF. The gene calls are TRBV9 and TRBJ2-3; D might be TRBD1 or TRBD2, each matching 5 bases. This CDR3 is built from 15 residues. In germline, CDR1 is SGDLS, CDR2 YYNGEE.

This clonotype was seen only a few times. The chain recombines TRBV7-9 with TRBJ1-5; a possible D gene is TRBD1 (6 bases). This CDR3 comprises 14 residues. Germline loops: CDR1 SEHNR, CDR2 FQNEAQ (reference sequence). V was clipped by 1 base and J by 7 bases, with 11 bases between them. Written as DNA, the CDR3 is TGTGCCAGCAGCTTAGTGGGGGCGTCCCAGCCCCAGCATTTT. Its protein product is CASSLVGASQPQHF.